Below, 4 T cell receptor beta chains from the same sample are listed, as sequenced in a study of blood T cell repertoires in COVID-19. Here immunoSEQ multiplex PCR was the method, and the copy in TCRdb shows in-frame clones only, minus some. The sample yields 250,000 or so clones, about 87% seen once. The sample consisted of PBMCs or T cells enriched from blood (not recorded which). Receptors originate from a middle-aged woman with acute COVID-19.

This clone has a single count. The chain employs TRBV2 and TRBJ2-1; 7 positions agree with TRBD1. This CDR3 spans 13 amino acids. V was clipped by 10 bases and J by 4 bases; unmatched bases: 7. Germline values: CDR1 SNHLY, CDR2 FYNNEI. The CDR3 is CATTQGQYNEQFF. CDR3 DNA: TGTGCCACAACCCAGGGACAGTACAATGAGCAGTTCTTC.

The rearrangement joins TRBV10-3 to TRBJ1-1; 7 nucleotides agree with TRBD1. The CDR3 loop spans 15 amino acids. Germline CDR1 reads ENHRY; CDR2 reads SYGVKD. Trimming took 0 bases from V and 1 from J; bases not matched to a gene: 2. CDR3: CAISESAGGNTEAFF. The CDR3 DNA follows: TGTGCCATCAGTGAGTCGGCAGGGGGGAACACTGAAGCTTTCTTT.

This chain uses TRBV9 with TRBJ2-5; 8 bases line up with TRBD2. J was trimmed by 1 base and V by 0 bases; bases with no gene match: 8. The CDR3 has 17 amino acids. CDR1 SGDLS and CDR2 YYNGEE come from the germline V gene. In DNA form, the CDR3 reads TGTGCCAGCAGCGTAGCTACAAGCGGGGGAGTCCAAGAGACCCAGTACTTC. This gives the protein CASSVATSGGVQETQYF.

J is TRBJ2-1 and V is TRBV30, with 9 bases identical to TRBD2. The CDR3 is 16 residues long. Germline assignment: CDR1 GTSNPN and CDR2 SVGIG (reference sequence). The trim removed 1 base at V and 1 base at J, leaving 5 bases unmatched. In DNA form, the CDR3 reads TGTGCCTGGAGTGCGCGGACTAGCGCTTCCTACAATGAGCAGTTCTTC. Translation: CAWSARTSASYNEQFF.